This T cell receptor beta chain was recorded in a study of cytomegalovirus exposure and HLA in healthy donors. Study-level background: The same platform was used for the roughly 120 validation repertoires as for the approximately 670 first-cohort repertoires, as reported in a later analysis.

TCRdb's copy holds only in-frame clones and misses some; the assay was immunoSEQ multiplex PCR. This table has 150,000 to 200,000 clones, more than 75% appearing once. The donors were part of the validation cohort, which consisted of approximately 110 subjects and was separate from the first cohort of about 720 subjects. The CDR3 loop spans 13 amino acids. Germline lookup yields CDR1 ENHRY and CDR2 SYGVKD. V gave up 3 bases and J gave up 6 bases; unmatched junction bases: 5. Worth noting for this clone: Antigen specificity is unknown.

General study findings and limits: Associated with cytomegalovirus, according to the listing, were 150 to 200 TCR beta chains. Confirmation in vitro established that a few CMV-associated chains were specific for CMV antigens.

This receptor was taken from a woman under 30 in good health and CMV-seronegative. The genes are TRBV10-3 and TRBJ2-7, with 7 bases aligning to TRBD2. The sample taken for sequencing was PBMCs. CDR3 nucleotide sequence: TGTGCCATCAGTGAATGGACTAGTCGCGAGCAGTACTTC. This sequence encodes CAISEWTSREQYF.